What follows describes a single TCR beta chain. The antigen is unknown. Data came from immunoSEQ multiplex PCR; TCRdb stores just in-frame clones and leaves some out. The sample records about 150,000 clones, 79% being singletons. The data were obtained in a study of cytotoxic CD8 clonotypes in ibrutinib-treated CLL. Trimming removed 1 base at V and 0 bases at J, with 8 bases between. Germline lookup yields CDR1 SGHRS and CDR2 YFSETQ. CDR3 length equals 14 residues. The study, taken as a whole, reports: Baseline clonality, above age-matched healthy donor levels, tracked circulating CD8+ T-cell counts.

This TCR was recovered from a human donor with chronic lymphocytic leukemia. Here the sequenced sample was PBMCs, taken after 12 months of ibrutinib treatment. V usage is TRBV5-1 and J usage is TRBJ2-7; no firm D call. The CDR3 DNA sequence: TGCGCCAGCAGCTTGCCCAGCGACTCCTACGAGCAGTACTTC. As protein: CASSLPSDSYEQYF.